These 29 T cell receptor beta chains originate from one sample sequenced in a study of blood T cell repertoires in COVID-19. The table came from immunoSEQ multiplex PCR; TCRdb's copy has only in-frame clones and leaves some out. The sample consists of roughly 250,000 clones, around 83% of them appearing once. The sequenced sample was peripheral blood. These receptors came from a woman older than 75 with acute or convalescent COVID-19.

CDR3 DNA sequence: TGTGCCAGCAGTACTAGCGGGGGGAAACACGAGCAGTACTTC. Protein product: CASSTSGGKHEQYF. The V gene is TRBV7-9, the J gene TRBJ2-7, with 12 positions matching TRBD2. The CDR3 extends over 14 amino acids. Germline V gene sequence: CDR1 SEHNR, CDR2 FQNEAQ (reference sequence). V lost 6 bases and J lost 5; bases outside the gene matches: 5.

Concerning this clone: The identical CDR3 is also encoded by other nucleotide sequences in the sample. The V call is TRBV30, the J call TRBJ2-3, with 9 bases aligning to TRBD1. CDR1 is GTSNPN, CDR2 SVGIG, per germline (reference sequence). Trimming cost V 3 bases and J 0 bases; bases outside gene matches: 4. This CDR3 has 15 amino acids. Here the CDR3 DNA reads TGTGCCTGGAGGGAAACAGGGGGCAGCACAGATACGCAGTATTTT. Translated: CAWRETGGSTDTQYF.

A few counts support this clone. This chain links TRBV6-1 with TRBJ1-2; 8 nucleotides match TRBD1. V was clipped by 2 bases and J by 0 bases; unmatched bases: 8. Germline CDR1 is MNHNS and CDR2 is SASEGT. The CDR3 loop spans 17 amino acids. In DNA form, the CDR3 reads TGTGCCAGCAGTGAAATATTTTTACAGGGGGCTAACTATGGCTACACCTTC. Protein product: CASSEIFLQGANYGYTF.

This chain joins TRBV5-4 and TRBJ2-3, with 8 bases fitting TRBD2. The junction had 1 base not matched to a gene; V was cut back by 3 bases and J by 4 bases. This CDR3 has 13 residues. Germline V gives CDR1 SGHNT, CDR2 YYREEE (reference sequence). The CDR3 protein is CASSYSGADTQYF. In DNA form, the CDR3 reads TGTGCCAGCAGCTATAGCGGGGCAGATACGCAGTATTTT.

This clone was counted a few times. The chain employs TRBV30 and TRBJ1-2, with 8 bases fitting TRBD1. Germline assignment: CDR1 GTSNPN and CDR2 SVGIG (reference sequence). This CDR3 is 14 amino acids long. The trim removed 3 bases at V and 2 bases at J, leaving 5 bases unmatched. The DNA for the CDR3 is TGTGCCTGGAGCCGGACAGGGCTGAACTATGGCTACACCTTC. Protein: CAWSRTGLNYGYTF.

V and J are TRBV28 and TRBJ1-5; D is undetermined. V was shortened by 5 bases and J by 7 bases, with 9 bases between the two germline ends. CDR1 is MDHEN, CDR2 SYDVKM, per germline. The CDR3 is 12 amino acids. This CDR3 reads CASSAAPQPQHF. The CDR3 region has the DNA TGTGCCAGCAGTGCGGCCCCACAGCCCCAGCATTTT.

The V and J genes are TRBV19 and TRBJ1-3; weak D call: TRBD1 (6 bases). V was clipped by 8 bases and J by 1 base, with 27 bases between them. The length of the CDR3 is 19 residues. The germline V gene has CDR1 LNHDA and CDR2 SQIVND (reference sequence). CDR3 amino acids: CASRLTGNELVPSGNTIYF. The CDR3 DNA follows: TGTGCCAGTCGCCTGACAGGAAATGAACTCGTACCTTCTGGAAACACCATATATTTT.

With regard to this clone: An end of the junction differs from the germline gene, which may be a read error. The chain couples TRBV28 to TRBJ2-7, with D tentatively TRBD2 (5 bases). The CDR3 runs 13 residues. Germline CDR1 MDHEN, CDR2 SYDVKM. DNA for the CDR3: TGTGCCACCAGTTATCGCTCGGGGTACGAGCAGTACTTC. Translated: CATSYRSGYEQYF.

The chain joins TRBV18 to TRBJ2-3, with D perhaps TRBD1 (5 bases). The CDR3 consists of 13 residues. Per germline, CDR1 KGHSH and CDR2 LQKENI. V was cut by 8 bases and J by 2 bases, with 11 bases left in between. The CDR3 bases are TGTGCCAGCCGGAAGGGGAACACAGATACGCAGTATTTT. Translated, it gives CASRKGNTDTQYF.

This chain uses TRBV5-6 with TRBJ1-6; TRBD1 matches 9 bases. The junction had 2 bases not matched to a gene; V was cut back by 0 bases and J by 7 bases. This CDR3 region has 15 residues. Germline CDR1 and CDR2: SGHDT and YYEEEE. The CDR3 is CASSLATGGNSPLHF. The DNA of the CDR3 is TGTGCCAGCAGCTTGGCGACAGGGGGAAATTCACCCCTCCACTTT.

This clone has just a few counts. V usage is TRBV10-3 and J usage is TRBJ1-5, with D unresolved. V lost 7 bases and J 4 bases, leaving 14 bases between the germline ends. From germline, CDR1 is ENHRY and CDR2 SYGVKD. The CDR3 sequence is 14 residues long. The CDR3 is CAITDSAGNQPQHF. In nucleotides, the CDR3 is TGTGCCATCACCGACTCAGCGGGGAATCAGCCCCAGCATTTT.

The chain carries TRBV5-5 and TRBJ2-7; 7 nucleotides align to TRBD1. The CDR3 runs to 15 residues. V shed 7 bases and J 5 bases; nucleotides not matched to a gene: 15. The germline gives CDR1 SGHKS, CDR2 YYEKEE (reference sequence). The CDR3 sequence: CASRRQGDFLDEQYF. CDR3 sequence (DNA): TGTGCCAGCCGTAGACAGGGTGATTTCCTAGACGAGCAGTACTTC.

The sample holds a few counts of this clone. The J gene is TRBJ2-2, the V gene TRBV25-1; the D is unclear. Germline V gives CDR1 MGHDK, CDR2 SYGVNS. Trimming took off 3 bases at V and 0 bases at J, with 8 bases between the two ends. The CDR3 extends over 15 amino acids. CDR3 sequence: CASSERHANTGELFF. The CDR3, as DNA: TGTGCCAGCAGTGAGAGACACGCGAACACCGGGGAGCTGTTTTTT.

This chain links TRBV7-4 with TRBJ1-4; D perhaps matches TRBD1 (5 bases). Per the germline V gene, CDR1 is SGHVT and CDR2 is SQSDAQ. The V and J ends lost 1 base and 8 bases respectively, with 14 bases between them. The CDR3 runs to 15 residues. The CDR3 loop reads CASSLVAGCREKLFF. CDR3 DNA sequence: TGTGCCAGCAGCTTAGTTGCAGGGTGTAGGGAAAAACTGTTTTTT.

The rearrangement uses TRBV27 and TRBJ2-7; 7 nucleotides match TRBD2. Germline V gene data show CDR1 as MNHEY and CDR2 as SMNVEV (reference sequence). The CDR3 runs to 14 residues. V trimming: 3 bases; J trimming: 6 bases; junction bases outside the gene matches: 8. The CDR3 region is CASSFLAGEGEQYF. The CDR3, as DNA: TGTGCCAGCAGTTTTTTAGCGGGTGAGGGCGAGCAGTACTTC.

The chain is built from TRBV19 and TRBJ1-4; 8 nucleotides match TRBD1. With V trimmed by 1 base and J by 0 bases, 7 bases remained unmatched. The CDR3 has 18 residues. Germline CDR1 LNHDA, CDR2 SQIVND (reference sequence). The CDR3 sequence: CASSIGWTGLATNEKLFF. The CDR3 coding sequence is TGTGCCAGTAGTATAGGATGGACAGGGCTTGCAACTAATGAAAAACTGTTTTTT. The complete variable domain, with remaining parts taken from reference TRBV19 and TRBJ1-4, reads DGGITQSPKYLFRKEGQNVTLSCEQNLNHDAMYWYRQDPGQGLRLIYYSQIVNDFQKGDIAEGYSVSREKKESFPLTVTSAQKNPTAFYLCASSIGWTGLATNEKLFFGSGTQLSVL.

The rearrangement uses TRBV7-3 and TRBJ2-3; 12 nucleotides line up with TRBD2. This CDR3 is 17 amino acids long. The germline V gene has CDR1 SGHTA and CDR2 FQGTGA. J gave up 4 bases and V 3 bases, and 8 bases lay outside the gene matches. Here the CDR3 reads CASSFSSSGGAADTQYF. The CDR3 DNA is TGTGCCAGCAGCTTTTCCTCTAGCGGGGGGGCCGCAGATACGCAGTATTTT.

The chain carries TRBV25-1 and TRBJ1-6; 12 bases line up with TRBD1. The germline gives CDR1 MGHDK, CDR2 SYGVNS. The CDR3 spans 17 residues. V lost 5 bases and J lost 10; bases outside the gene matches: 12. The CDR3 spells CASSTHVGQGALSPLHF. The CDR3, as DNA: TGTGCCAGCAGTACGCACGTGGGACAGGGGGCCCTATCACCCCTCCACTTT.

The chain combines TRBV7-3 with TRBJ1-1; D perhaps matches TRBD1 (6 bases). Trimming cost V 5 bases and J 5 bases, with 12 bases left between them. The CDR3 is 13 residues long. CDR1 and CDR2 (germline): SGHTA, FQGTGA. DNA of the CDR3: TGTGCCAGCAGCCAGGGGATTTTGACTGAAGCTTTCTTT. It is translated as CASSQGILTEAFF.

The chain links TRBV2 to TRBJ2-7; weak D call: TRBD1 (5 bases). The V end was cut by 5 bases, the J end by 7 bases, with 12 bases between. CDR1 is SNHLY and CDR2 is FYNNEI in the germline V gene. This CDR3 region has 12 residues. In nucleotides, the CDR3 is TGTGCCAGCAGTAGGGGTACTTTAGAGCAGTACTTC. Amino acid sequence: CASSRGTLEQYF.

This clone was counted a single time. V is TRBV3-1 (or the pseudogene TRBV3-2) and J is TRBJ2-5, with D perhaps matching TRBD1 (6 bases). V lost 0 bases, J lost 4 bases, and 9 bases lay in between. The V gene's germline CDR1 is LGHDT and CDR2 YNNKEL (reference sequence). The CDR3 spans 14 residues. The DNA of the CDR3 is TGTGCCAGCAGCCAAGATCTGGACAGAGAGACCCAGTACTTC. Translated, it gives CASSQDLDRETQYF.

The J gene is TRBJ2-7, the V gene TRBV6-1, with unresolved D. The CDR3 sequence is 12 residues long. The germline V gene has CDR1 MNHNS and CDR2 SASEGT. V lost 2 bases and J 5 bases, leaving 7 bases between the germline ends. The DNA for the CDR3 is TGTGCCAGCAGTGAATTGAGAAACGAGCAGTACTTC. Its protein is CASSELRNEQYF.

The chain recombines TRBV9 with TRBJ2-2; 8 bases map to TRBD2. Germline-derived CDR1 and CDR2 are SGDLS and YYNGEE. Trimming took 2 bases from V and 0 from J; bases not matched to a gene: 3. CDR3 length equals 16 residues. CDR3 sequence (DNA): TGTGCCAGCAGCGTCCGGGGGGGCCCGAACACCGGGGAGCTGTTTTTT. Encoded protein: CASSVRGGPNTGELFF.

This clone was detected only once. The CDR3 protein is CASRGTSDTGELFF. The DNA for the CDR3 is TGTGCCAGCAGGGGAACTAGCGATACCGGGGAGCTGTTTTTT. The J gene is TRBJ2-2, the V gene TRBV27; 7 nucleotides agree with TRBD2. The CDR3 length is 14 residues. Trimming cost V 6 bases and J 5 bases; bases outside gene matches: 6. Looked up from germline, CDR1 is MNHEY and CDR2 is SMNVEV (reference sequence).

The chain uses TRBV15 and TRBJ1-3; D remains unclear. Trimming shortened V by 1 base and J by 0 bases, and 4 bases separated the two germline ends. Germline CDR1 LNHNV, CDR2 YYDKDF (reference sequence). This CDR3 has 14 residues. CDR3 region: CATSRGISGNTIYF. For the CDR3, the DNA is TGTGCCACCAGCAGAGGTATCTCTGGAAACACCATATATTTT. Based on the CDR3 plus reference TRBV15 and TRBJ1-3, the full variable domain is DAMVIQNPRYQVTQFGKPVTLSCSQTLNHNVMYWYQQKSSQAPKLLFHYYDKDFNNEADTPDNFQSRRPNTSFCFLDIRSPGLGDTAMYLCATSRGISGNTIYFGEGSWLTVV.

J is TRBJ1-1 and V is TRBV5-1, with TRBD1 as a possible D gene (6 bases). Trimming shortened V by 5 bases and J by 2 bases, and 22 bases separated the two germline ends. The V gene's germline CDR1 is SGHRS and CDR2 YFSETQ. The CDR3 length is 17 residues. This CDR3 reads CASSPGDAELGNTEAFF. CDR3 sequence (DNA): TGCGCCAGCAGTCCAGGGGACGCCGAGTTGGGTAACACTGAAGCTTTCTTT.

The chain carries TRBV7-9 and TRBJ1-2; 10 nucleotides match TRBD1. Trimming cost V 3 bases and J 4 bases; bases outside gene matches: 5. The CDR3 has 15 residues. Germline lookup yields CDR1 SEHNR and CDR2 FQNEAQ (reference sequence). The CDR3 DNA follows: TGTGCCAGCAGCTTTTGGACAGGGGGTCTCTATGGCTACACCTTC. It translates to CASSFWTGGLYGYTF.

The chain has TRBV6-5 and TRBJ2-1; 10 bases are a match to TRBD1. Germline V gives CDR1 MNHEY, CDR2 SVGAGI. V lost 4 bases to trimming and J lost 9 bases; unmatched junction nucleotides: 9. This CDR3 spans 15 amino acids. The CDR3 here is CASSSPDRGFSEQFF. Here the CDR3 DNA reads TGTGCCAGCAGTTCCCCGGACAGGGGGTTCAGTGAGCAGTTCTTC.

The chain has TRBV28 and TRBJ2-7; the D gene is possibly TRBD1 (6 bases). The V gene lost 6 bases and the J gene lost 2 bases, with 11 bases spanning the gap. CDR1 and CDR2 from the germline V gene are MDHEN and SYDVKM. The CDR3 extends over 13 amino acids. CDR3 in amino acids: CASRLRGPYEQYF. CDR3 nucleotide sequence: TGTGCCAGCAGACTCAGGGGCCCCTACGAGCAGTACTTC.